A single sample is the source of the 16 T cell receptor beta chains below, sequenced in a study of cytomegalovirus exposure and HLA in healthy donors. PCR employed 60 Vbeta and 13 Jbeta primers. TCRdb's table, derived via immunoSEQ multiplex PCR, lists solely in-frame clones and lacks some. This sample yields 100,000 to 150,000 clones, of which about 80% are seen a single time; 1% belongs to the top ten. Sequencing input: PBMCs. The receptors come from a man in his forties in good health and CMV-seronegative.

The rearrangement joins TRBV7-9 to TRBJ2-1; possibly TRBD2 for D (6 bases). Trimming left V 4 bases short and J 2 bases short, with 12 bases between. Germline-derived CDR1 and CDR2 are SEHNR and FQNEAQ (reference sequence). This CDR3 has 15 residues. The CDR3 DNA follows: TGTGCCAGCAGCTCTGGGACTCGGACCTACAATGAGCAGTTCTTC. This codes for CASSSGTRTYNEQFF. Drawing the rest from reference TRBV7-9 and TRBJ2-1, the complete variable domain is DTGVSQNPRHKITKRGQNVTFRCDPISEHNRLYWYRQTLGQGPEFLTYFQNEAQLEKSRLLSDRFSAERPKGSFSTLEIQRTEQGDSAMYLCASSSGTRTYNEQFFGPGTRLTVL.

This chain's CDR3 is CASSEDGTGWEQYF. The CDR3 region has the DNA TGTGCCAGCAGTGAAGACGGGACAGGGTGGGAGCAGTACTTC. The J gene is TRBJ2-7, the V gene TRBV6-1; TRBD1 matches 9 bases. Germline CDR1 is MNHNS and CDR2 is SASEGT. This CDR3 region has 14 residues. J gave up 7 bases and V 1 base, and 5 bases lay outside the gene matches.

This chain joins TRBV18 and TRBJ2-7; D unclear. Germline-derived CDR1 and CDR2 are KGHSH and LQKENI. This CDR3 has 12 residues. Trimming removed 2 bases from V and 4 bases from J, with 6 bases in between. The CDR3 reads CASSPGNYEQYF. The CDR3 nucleotides read TGTGCCAGCTCACCAGGCAATTACGAGCAGTACTTC.

This clone was recorded a few times. The chain has TRBV28 and TRBJ2-3, with 7 bases that match TRBD2. J gave up 0 bases and V 7 bases, and 13 bases lay outside the gene matches. The CDR3 runs 17 residues. Looked up from germline, CDR1 is MDHEN and CDR2 is SYDVKM. The CDR3 DNA reads as TGTGCCAGCACTCCCGCGGGGAGGGGACCTAGCACAGATACGCAGTATTTT. Amino acid sequence: CASTPAGRGPSTDTQYF.

The chain uses TRBV5-4 and TRBJ2-5, with 8 positions matching TRBD1. The J segment lost 5 bases and the V segment lost 3 bases, leaving 6 bases of the junction unmatched. This CDR3 has 14 residues. Germline CDR1 reads SGHNT; CDR2 reads YYREEE (reference sequence). This chain's CDR3 is CASSSQGASETQYF. CDR3 sequence (DNA): TGTGCCAGCAGCTCCCAGGGGGCATCGGAGACCCAGTACTTC.

The CDR3 DNA sequence: TGTGCCAGCAGCCCGTCGTCTCAGCCCCAGCATTTT. It is translated as CASSPSSQPQHF. The chain couples TRBV28 to TRBJ1-5; no clear D gene. CDR3 length: 12 residues. Looked up from germline, CDR1 is MDHEN and CDR2 is SYDVKM. Trimming removed 6 bases at V and 6 bases at J, with 9 bases between.

The chain carries TRBV29-1 and TRBJ2-2; 9 bases map to TRBD1. Per germline, CDR1 SQVTM and CDR2 ANQGSEA. With 1 base clipped from V and 7 bases from J, the junction kept 10 bases outside the gene matches. The CDR3 is 16 amino acids. CDR3: CSVEADRGGPVGELFF. The CDR3 coding sequence is TGCAGCGTTGAAGCTGACAGGGGGGGACCTGTCGGGGAGCTGTTTTTT.

This clone was observed a handful of times. The chain uses TRBV7-6 and TRBJ2-2; the match to TRBD2 covers 9 bases. The CDR3 contains 16 residues. V shed 5 bases, J shed 6 bases, and the junction held 10 bases outside the gene matches. Germline CDR1 SGHVS, CDR2 FNYEAQ. The CDR3 bases are TGTGCCAGCAGCCGGAGCGGTGGCGGGAGGGCCGGGGAGCTGTTTTTT. Protein product: CASSRSGGGRAGELFF.

This clone was counted a single time. The CDR3 protein is CAWGRQGLSPLHF. The DNA of the CDR3 is TGTGCCTGGGGTCGACAGGGACTTTCACCCCTCCACTTT. This chain connects TRBV30 to TRBJ1-6; 7 bases match TRBD1. Losses at the gene ends were 5 bases for V and 9 bases for J; bases not matched to a gene: 7. Germline V gene data show CDR1 as GTSNPN and CDR2 as SVGIG (reference sequence). The CDR3 extends over 13 amino acids. The whole variable domain, filled in from reference TRBV30 and TRBJ1-6, reads SQTIHQWPATLVQPVGSPLSLECTVEGTSNPNLYWYRQAAGRGLQLLFYSVGIGQISSEVPQNLSASRPQDRQFILSSKKLLLSDSGFYLCAWGRQGLSPLHFGNGTRLTVT.

The V gene is TRBV19, the J gene TRBJ2-7; 12 bases fit TRBD1. CDR1 LNHDA and CDR2 SQIVND come from the germline V gene (reference sequence). With V trimmed by 8 bases and J by 5 bases, 1 base remained unmatched. The CDR3 sequence is 12 residues long. CDR3 sequence: CASGTGGNEQYF. The CDR3 nucleotides are TGTGCCAGTGGGACAGGGGGCAACGAGCAGTACTTC.

This rearrangement joins TRBV6-6 to TRBJ2-5; 11 bases are shared with TRBD2. This CDR3 region has 14 residues. Germline-derived CDR1 and CDR2 are MNHNY and SVGAGI (reference sequence). Trimming at V came to 6 bases and at J to 1 base, leaving 1 base not matched to a gene. The CDR3 DNA reads as TGTGCCAGCAGGACTAGCGGGGCCCAAGAGACCCAGTACTTC. Residues: CASRTSGAQETQYF.

The V call is TRBV5-4, the J call TRBJ2-1; possibly TRBD2 for D (6 bases). V was cut by 4 bases and J by 0 bases, with 14 bases left in between. CDR1 is SGHNT and CDR2 is YYREEE in the germline V gene (reference sequence). The CDR3 is 16 amino acids. CDR3 residues: CASSGRDSRSYNEQFF. DNA of the CDR3: TGTGCCAGCAGCGGAAGGGACTCCCGCTCCTACAATGAGCAGTTCTTC.

This sequence joins TRBV28 and TRBJ1-5, with 7 bases lining up with TRBD1. The CDR3 loop spans 14 amino acids. Trimming at V came to 8 bases and at J to 7 bases, leaving 11 bases not matched to a gene. Germline V gene data show CDR1 as MDHEN and CDR2 as SYDVKM. Written as DNA, the CDR3 is TGTGCCAGCCGGATTACAGGGGATCAACAGCCCCAGCATTTT. Amino acid sequence: CASRITGDQQPQHF.

The chain is built from TRBV27 and TRBJ2-1, with a possible D match to TRBD2 (6 bases). V was pared by 5 bases and J by 6 bases, with 17 bases between. CDR1 is MNHEY, CDR2 SMNVEV, per germline (reference sequence). CDR3 length: 15 residues. The CDR3 DNA reads TGTGCCAGCAGTCACACGACTAGGGCGGGCAATGAGCAGTTCTTC. It is translated as CASSHTTRAGNEQFF.

This chain uses TRBV5-1 with TRBJ1-2; 7 bases line up with TRBD1. In germline, CDR1 is SGHRS, CDR2 YFSETQ. This CDR3 is built from 15 residues. Germline trimming cut 1 base from V and 3 bases from J; bases unmatched to any gene: 6. The CDR3 loop reads CASSLPEQGHYGYTF. As DNA, the CDR3 is TGCGCCAGCAGCTTGCCCGAACAGGGGCACTATGGCTACACCTTC.

The chain carries TRBV2 and TRBJ1-5; a possible D gene is TRBD1 (5 bases). V was shortened by 3 bases and J by 1 base, with 7 bases between the two germline ends. The CDR3 covers 14 residues. Germline V gives CDR1 SNHLY, CDR2 FYNNEI. The CDR3 protein is CASSDRASNQPQHF. The CDR3 region has the DNA TGTGCCAGCAGTGACAGGGCGAGCAATCAGCCCCAGCATTTT.